This record concerns one TCR beta chain sequence. The data were obtained in a study of control samples from healthy donors and cancer patients. Produced via immunoSEQ multiplex PCR; TCRdb's table is partial and in-frame only. The table shows tens of thousands of clones, with about 92% occurring only once. Germline CDR1 SGHVS, CDR2 FQNEAQ. The CDR3 is 18 amino acids. The junction had 12 bases not matched to a gene; V was cut back by 0 bases and J by 6 bases. This chain joins TRBV7-8 and TRBJ2-1; 9 nucleotides agree with TRBD2. Sequenced sample: PBMCs. The receptor comes from a middle-aged man with colorectal cancer. The chain's CDR3 is CASSLASRGEAGGNEQFF. The CDR3, as DNA: TGTGCCAGCAGCTTAGCTAGTAGGGGCGAAGCGGGAGGCAATGAGCAGTTCTTC. Drawing the rest from reference TRBV7-8 and TRBJ2-1, the complete variable domain is GAGVSQSPRYKVAKRGQDVALRCDPISGHVSLFWYQQALGQGPEFLTYFQNEAQLDKSGLPSDRFFAERPEGSVSTLKIQRTQQEDSAVYLCASSLASRGEAGGNEQFFGPGTRLTVL.